The source of this T cell receptor beta chain is a study of control samples from healthy donors and cancer patients. Germline loops: CDR1 LGHNA, CDR2 YNFKEQ. Unmatched junction bases numbered 1, after V lost 3 bases and J lost 3 bases. The CDR3 is 15 amino acids. The repertoire was sequenced with immunoSEQ multiplex PCR; TCRdb's copy has only in-frame clones and lacks some. Among roughly 84,000 clones listed, 91% were seen once. The chain joins TRBV4-2 to TRBJ2-7; TRBD2 agrees at 14 bases. The sample consisted of blood. This receptor was identified in a man aged 50-60 years in good health. The CDR3 sequence: CASSQGLAGVYEQYF. CDR3 bases: TGTGCCAGCAGCCAGGGACTAGCGGGGGTCTACGAGCAGTACTTC.